Each of the 25 T cell receptor beta chains below was sequenced from the same sample in a study of blood T cell repertoires in COVID-19. The method was immunoSEQ multiplex PCR; TCRdb's version includes in-frame clones alone and lacks a portion of them. The sample holds fewer than 35,000 clones, approximately 86% seen once. Sample: peripheral blood. Receptors originate from a man aged 45 to 65 with active or convalescent COVID-19.

The rearrangement links TRBV23-1 to TRBJ2-5, with D tentatively TRBD1 (7 bases). TRBV23-1 is filed as an ORF, its function uncertain. Trimming took 0 bases from V and 5 from J, leaving 16 bases between them. The CDR3 loop spans 16 amino acids. CDR3 protein: CASSQSGDSGGETQYF. The CDR3 coding sequence is TGCGCCAGCAGTCAATCGGGGGACAGTGGAGGGGAGACCCAGTACTTC.

The chain joins TRBV11-2 to TRBJ1-6; 8 nucleotides match TRBD1. The CDR3 consists of 15 residues. The germline V gene encodes CDR1 SGHAT and CDR2 FQNNGV. The trim removed 4 bases at V and 9 bases at J, leaving 8 bases unmatched. The CDR3 bases are TGTGCCAGCAGCTCACGGACAGGGAGTGGTTCACCCCTCCACTTT. Its translation is CASSSRTGSGSPLHF.

The chain joins TRBV5-1 to TRBJ2-3; TRBD2 might be the D (6 bases). The CDR3 is 14 residues long. Germline V gene sequence: CDR1 SGHRS, CDR2 YFSETQ. Trimming removed 3 bases at V and 2 bases at J, with 10 bases between. The CDR3 region has the DNA TGCGCCAGCAGCTCGGGAGATTCCACAGATACGCAGTATTTT. Its translation: CASSSGDSTDTQYF.

This chain links TRBV10-3 with TRBJ2-5; D gene uncertain. The CDR3 contains 14 residues. V lost 4 bases and J lost 0, with 9 bases in between. Germline V gene lookup returns CDR1 ENHRY and CDR2 SYGVKD. CDR3 residues: CAISASRYQETQYF. The CDR3 nucleotides read TGTGCCATCAGTGCGTCCAGGTACCAAGAGACCCAGTACTTC.

This chain joins TRBV7-9 and TRBJ2-1; tentative D call: TRBD2 (6 bases). Trimming shortened V by 5 bases and J by 0 bases, and 23 bases separated the two germline ends. The germline gives CDR1 SEHNR, CDR2 FQNEAQ (reference sequence). The CDR3 has 19 amino acids. The DNA of the CDR3 is TGTGCCAGCAGCCCCTGGGCGGGGCGGAATCCCTACTCCTACAATGAGCAGTTCTTC. Translation: CASSPWAGRNPYSYNEQFF.

V is TRBV5-4 and J is TRBJ2-3; 8 bases are shared with TRBD2. The CDR3 is 15 amino acids. In germline, CDR1 is SGHNT, CDR2 YYREEE (reference sequence). The trim removed 1 base at V and 1 base at J, leaving 2 bases unmatched. The CDR3 DNA sequence: TGTGCCAGCAGCTTGCCACTAGCGGGCACAGATACGCAGTATTTT. Its protein is CASSLPLAGTDTQYF.

This chain uses TRBV10-1 with TRBJ2-1; possibly TRBD2 for D (5 bases). The V end lost 5 bases, the J end lost 2 bases, and 7 bases lay between the germline ends. This CDR3 is built from 13 residues. Germline CDR1 reads WNHNN; CDR2 reads SYGVQD (reference sequence). CDR3 nucleotide sequence: TGCGCCAGCAGTACTAGGCCCTACAATGAGCAGTTCTTC. Its protein is CASSTRPYNEQFF.

The chain recombines TRBV19 with TRBJ2-7, with 10 bases aligning to TRBD1. The germline gives CDR1 LNHDA, CDR2 SQIVND (reference sequence). The junction had 5 bases not matched to a gene; V was cut back by 5 bases and J by 4 bases. CDR3 length: 14 residues. CDR3 coding DNA: TGTGCCAGTAGTCCGACAGGGGGCTTATACGAGCAGTACTTC. Translation: CASSPTGGLYEQYF.

This clone was detected a few times. The gene calls are TRBV4-1 and TRBJ2-3; 9 bases fit TRBD2. The germline gives CDR1 MGHRA, CDR2 YSYEKL. The CDR3 runs 17 residues. The J segment lost 6 bases and the V segment lost 1 base, leaving 11 bases of the junction unmatched. The CDR3 is CASSQGGGRARGDTQYF. Written as DNA, the CDR3 is TGCGCCAGCAGCCAAGGAGGCGGGAGGGCCCGGGGGGATACGCAGTATTTT.

This clone was recorded only once. The gene calls are TRBV28 and TRBJ2-1; 15 bases fit TRBD2. CDR1 and CDR2 (germline): MDHEN, SYDVKM. The V segment lost 5 bases and the J segment 2 bases; nucleotides outside the gene matches: 1. The CDR3 consists of 16 residues. The CDR3 here is CASSRTSGRAYNEQFF. CDR3 DNA: TGTGCCAGCAGTCGGACTAGCGGGAGGGCCTACAATGAGCAGTTCTTC.

CDR3: CASSSGTSRRNEQFF. CDR3 coding DNA: TGTGCCAGCAGCTCCGGGACTAGCAGACGAAATGAGCAGTTCTTC. This chain uses TRBV28 with TRBJ2-1, with 9 bases lining up with TRBD2. Germline CDR1 and CDR2: MDHEN and SYDVKM. There are 15 residues in the CDR3. Germline trimming cut 6 bases from V and 7 bases from J; bases unmatched to any gene: 10.

V usage is TRBV5-6 and J usage is TRBJ2-3, with a tentative D call TRBD1 (6 bases). Germline CDR1 is SGHDT and CDR2 is YYEEEE. Trimming shortened V by 1 base and J by 4 bases, and 13 bases separated the two germline ends. The CDR3 consists of 15 residues. CDR3 region: CASSLFWGPPDTQYF. In nucleotides, the CDR3 is TGTGCCAGCAGCTTGTTTTGGGGGCCGCCAGATACGCAGTATTTT.

The chain combines TRBV19 with TRBJ1-2; 9 bases fit TRBD1. J was trimmed by 8 bases and V by 5 bases; bases with no gene match: 6. The CDR3 is made up of 13 amino acids. The germline CDR1 and CDR2 sequences are LNHDA and SQIVND (reference sequence). For the CDR3, the DNA is TGTGCCAGTAGTCGGGACAGGGCAACGGGCTACACCTTC. Protein: CASSRDRATGYTF.

The rearrangement uses TRBV2 and TRBJ2-5; D unclear. In germline, CDR1 is SNHLY, CDR2 FYNNEI. V shed 8 bases and J shed 1 base, with 11 bases lying between them. CDR3 length: 13 residues. The CDR3 is CASERGGQETQYF. CDR3 DNA: TGTGCCAGCGAGAGAGGTGGCCAAGAGACCCAGTACTTC.

Points on this clone: A much larger clone differs by one base, so this may be a read error. The same CDR3 arises from other DNA sequences in this sample as well. J is TRBJ2-2 and V is TRBV9, with 8 bases identical to TRBD1. The CDR3 contains 15 residues. Germline V gene lookup returns CDR1 SGDLS and CDR2 YYNGEE. Trimming removed 0 bases from V and 4 bases from J; junction bases left unmatched: 2. CDR3 loop: CASSVETGATGELFF. In DNA, the CDR3 is TGTGCCAGCAGCGTAGAGACAGGGGCCACCGGGGAGCTGTTTTTT.

The genes are TRBV10-1 and TRBJ1-3; D call uncertain. V gave up 3 bases and J gave up 0 bases, with 6 bases separating them. Germline assignment: CDR1 WNHNN and CDR2 SYGVQD (reference sequence). The CDR3 has 14 amino acids. This CDR3 reads CASSELISGNTIYF. The CDR3 nucleotides read TGCGCCAGCAGTGAATTAATCTCTGGAAACACCATATATTTT.

This chain connects TRBV11-2 to TRBJ2-7; TRBD1 agrees at 7 bases. The CDR3 spans 14 residues. The V gene's germline CDR1 is SGHAT and CDR2 FQNNGV. V lost 4 bases to trimming and J lost 6 bases; unmatched junction nucleotides: 9. CDR3 sequence (DNA): TGTGCCAGCAGCTCCCAGGGGGTGGGGAGCGAGCAGTACTTC. This translates into CASSSQGVGSEQYF. Full variable domain (rest looked up from reference TRBV11-2 and TRBJ2-7): EAGVAQSPRYKIIEKRQSVAFWCNPISGHATLYWYQQILGQGPKLLIQFQNNGVVDDSQLPKDRFSAERLKGVDSTLKIQPAKLEDSAVYLCASSSQGVGSEQYFGPGTRLTVT.

V usage is TRBV27 and J usage is TRBJ2-5; 8 bases agree with TRBD1. This CDR3 comprises 15 residues. Germline V lookup: CDR1 MNHEY, CDR2 SMNVEV (reference sequence). V was pared by 6 bases and J by 6 bases, with 12 bases of the junction left unmatched. The DNA of the CDR3 is TGTGCCAGCAGACCAGGGGGCGGAGAAGGGCAGACCCAGTACTTC. This translates into CASRPGGGEGQTQYF.

The chain recombines TRBV7-9 with TRBJ1-2; D gene unclear. The V and J ends lost 1 base and 3 bases respectively, with 15 bases between them. Germline V gene data show CDR1 as SEHNR and CDR2 as FQNEAQ (reference sequence). The CDR3 runs 16 residues. The CDR3 region is CASSLVPASRYYGYTF. The CDR3, as DNA: TGTGCCAGCAGCTTAGTTCCCGCCTCCCGGTACTATGGCTACACCTTC.

V and J are TRBV14 and TRBJ1-2; tentative D call: TRBD1 (6 bases). Trimming left V 6 bases short and J 2 bases short, with 19 bases between. CDR1 and CDR2 from the germline V gene are SGHDN and FVKESK. The CDR3 has 16 residues. The CDR3 here is CASSPTGSALNYGYTF. The CDR3 coding sequence is TGTGCCAGCAGTCCCACAGGGTCGGCTTTAAACTATGGCTACACCTTC.

V and J are TRBV7-2 and TRBJ2-2, with TRBD2 matching over 7 bases. The CDR3 is 17 residues long. Germline V gene lookup returns CDR1 SGHTA and CDR2 FQGNSA. V lost 1 base and J lost 2; bases outside the gene matches: 7. The CDR3 here is CASSLELGTTNTGELFF. Here the CDR3 DNA reads TGTGCCAGCAGCTTAGAATTAGGGACTACCAACACCGGGGAGCTGTTTTTT.

This chain links TRBV28 with TRBJ1-4; 9 positions match TRBD1. CDR1 and CDR2 (germline): MDHEN, SYDVKM. The CDR3 contains 13 residues. V was clipped by 5 bases and J by 11 bases; unmatched bases: 6. The chain's CDR3 is CASSLRTGAKLFF. The CDR3 nucleotides read TGTGCCAGCAGTCTACGGACAGGGGCTAAACTGTTTTTT.

The gene calls are TRBV9 and TRBJ2-1; possible D gene TRBD2, 5 bases. CDR1 and CDR2 (germline): SGDLS, YYNGEE. The CDR3 consists of 18 residues. Trimming stripped 4 bases from V and 0 bases from J, with 20 bases between. The CDR3 DNA follows: TGTGCCAGCAGCCCTCTATTGGGAGCGACCGCCTCCTACAATGAGCAGTTCTTC. Translation gives CASSPLLGATASYNEQFF.

V usage is TRBV7-9 and J usage is TRBJ2-5; TRBD1 aligns across 9 bases. V lost 5 bases to trimming and J lost 5 bases; unmatched junction nucleotides: 18. From germline, CDR1 is SEHNR and CDR2 FQNEAQ (reference sequence). The CDR3 is made up of 18 amino acids. The CDR3 nucleotides read TGTGCCAGCAGCCCTAGCTGGCCCCTCGGACAGGGGAGGGAGACCCAGTACTTC. Amino acids: CASSPSWPLGQGRETQYF.

V is TRBV4-1 and J is TRBJ2-7; 10 positions match TRBD1. The CDR3 covers 16 residues. From germline, CDR1 is MGHRA and CDR2 YSYEKL. The V gene end was trimmed by 1 base and the J gene end by 3 bases; junction bases not matched to a gene: 6. The CDR3 DNA is TGCGCCAGCAGCCAAGTTGAGACAGGGGGCTTCTACGAGCAGTACTTC. It encodes CASSQVETGGFYEQYF.